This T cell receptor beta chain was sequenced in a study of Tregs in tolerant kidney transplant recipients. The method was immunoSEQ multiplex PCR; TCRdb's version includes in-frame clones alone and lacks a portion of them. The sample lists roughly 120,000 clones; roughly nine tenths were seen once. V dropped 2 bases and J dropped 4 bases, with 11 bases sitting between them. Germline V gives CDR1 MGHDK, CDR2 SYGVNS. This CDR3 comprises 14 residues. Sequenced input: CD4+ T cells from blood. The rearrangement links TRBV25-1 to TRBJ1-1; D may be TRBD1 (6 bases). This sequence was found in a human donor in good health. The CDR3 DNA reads TGTGCCAGCAGTGAAGCAGGGGTGGTCACTGAAGCTTTCTTT. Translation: CASSEAGVVTEAFF. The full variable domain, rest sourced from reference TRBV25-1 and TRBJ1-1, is EADIYQTPRYLVIGTGKKITLECSQTMGHDKMYWYQQDPGMELHLIHYSYGVNSTEKGDLSSESTVSRIRTEHFPLTLESARPSHTSQYLCASSEAGVVTEAFFGQGTRLTVV.